The entry below gives a single TCR beta chain sequence along with its context. The antigen remains undetermined. This entry comes from a study of shared clonotypes between healthy human individuals. Findings and caveats of the study: In contrast to clonotypes shared by all four donors, non-shared clonotypes had lower generation probabilities. Limited genetic and exposure-history diversity came from having few donors.

Sequencing was performed with immunoSEQ multiplex PCR; in TCRdb, only in-frame clones are kept and a portion is missing. The sample records about 2.1 million clones, just over 90% being singletons. The CDR3 length is 13 residues. The V end was cut by 2 bases, the J end by 9 bases, with 11 bases between. CDR1 is SNHLY and CDR2 is FYNNEI in the germline V gene. Only CD45RO-negative cells positively selected for CCR7 counted as naive CD8 cells, so terminally differentiated effector memory CD45RA+ cells were excluded. There were no recent acute infections or vaccinations among the donors, who were healthy HIV-negative adults.

The source is a man aged 18 to 30 in good health. Some clones in this sample may be carry-over from other donors' samples. Sequences were obtained from naive CD8+ T cells from PBMCs. The J gene is TRBJ2-1, the V gene TRBV2; unclear D gene. In nucleotides, the CDR3 is TGTGCCAGCAGTGAAAGTTACTACTCTGAGCAGTTCTTC. This codes for CASSESYYSEQFF.